This record concerns one T cell receptor beta chain sequence. As yet, its antigen is unknown. The data originate from a study of cytomegalovirus exposure and HLA in healthy donors. Study-wide results and limits: Later on, a genetic analysis was performed. It linked a missense variant in DCLRE1C with V- and J-gene trimming of TCR beta.

Healthy bone marrow donors made up the cohort. J lost 0 bases, V lost 2 bases, and 5 bases had no gene match. This CDR3 contains 17 residues. Germline V lookup: CDR1 LNHDA, CDR2 SQIVND (reference sequence). The PCR had 60 Vbeta and 13 Jbeta primers. Measured with immunoSEQ multiplex PCR; TCRdb has only the in-frame clones, and not every one. The sample shows around 100,000 clones, approximately 80% of them seen only once. The material sequenced was PBMCs. V and J are TRBV19 and TRBJ1-5, with 9 bases that match TRBD1. This TCR came from a woman aged 18-29 years in good health and CMV-seropositive. This CDR3 is CASSIRGQGISNQPQHF. The CDR3 DNA reads TGTGCCAGTAGTATACGAGGACAGGGGATTAGCAATCAGCCCCAGCATTTT. Supplemented by reference TRBV19 and TRBJ1-5, the full variable domain reads DGGITQSPKYLFRKEGQNVTLSCEQNLNHDAMYWYRQDPGQGLRLIYYSQIVNDFQKGDIAEGYSVSREKKESFPLTVTSAQKNPTAFYLCASSIRGQGISNQPQHFGDGTRLSIL.